Shown below are 2 T cell receptor beta chains from a single sample sequenced in a study of blood T cell repertoires in COVID-19 (TCRdb year 2020). Library generation was performed with the immunoSEQ multiplex PCR assay. TCRdb provides this immuneACCESS table in a form limited to in-frame rearrangements. Some clones are lacking; in checked studies, under half of them reflect an unresolved V gene, and why the rest are absent is not known. This sample lists under 200,000 clones; under 85% were detected once. In total, the top ten clones hold around 6.1% of the sample. The sequencing input was peripheral blood. The receptor source for this set is a woman aged 40-49 years with acute or convalescent COVID-19.

In this sample, this clone turned up once. CDR3 in DNA: TGTGCCAGCAGTTTTCGGGGGAGCGGAGAGACCCAGTACTTC. It yields the protein CASSFRGSGETQYF. The chain joins TRBV7-6 to TRBJ2-5; maybe TRBD2 (6 bases). Germline V lookup: CDR1 SGHVS, CDR2 FNYEAQ. CDR3 length equals 14 residues. V lost 6 bases to trimming and J lost 4 bases, with 15 bases between them.

The gene calls are TRBV29-1 and TRBJ1-1; no firm D call. The V gene lost 1 base and the J gene lost 6 bases, with 12 bases spanning the gap. From germline, CDR1 is SQVTM and CDR2 ANQGSEA. CDR3 size: 13 residues. The CDR3 DNA reads TGCAGCGTTGAAGCCGACAAGAGCCCTGAAGCTTTCTTT. Translated, it gives CSVEADKSPEAFF. The entire variable domain, with the rest obtained from reference TRBV29-1 and TRBJ1-1, is as follows: SAVISQKPSRDICQRGTSLTIQCQVDSQVTMMFWYRQQPGQSLTLIATANQGSEATYESGFVIDKFPISRPNLTFSTLTVSNMSPEDSSIYLCSVEADKSPEAFFGQGTRLTVV.